This T cell receptor (beta chain) derives from a study of T-cell reconstitution after alpha-beta-depleted transplantation in children (dated by TCRdb to 2016 to 2018). Study-wide context: Using TCR repertoire profiling, the study followed T-cell immune reconstitution in a quantitative way in children after TCRalphabeta/CD19-depleted allogeneic hematopoietic cell transplantation.

Preparation of the library involved PCR. TCRdb names Illumina HiSeq 2500 as the instrument used. Molecular barcoding was employed in the preparation of TCR libraries, with unique molecular identifiers being used to normalize TCRbeta repertoire quantification. TCRdb itself trimmed the public reads at Q25 with fastp, ran MiXCR and retained productive beta chains. Every distinct CDR3 protein forms one entry, paired with its most common genes and DNA. This sample gives approximately 800,000 distinct CDR3 sequences in total; about 16% of them show up just once. The top ten clones comprise approximately 5% of the sample. Read against the paper, the sample's treatment or condition label means: allogeneic hematopoietic cell transplantation with graft depleted of TCRalphabeta T cells and CD19 B cells. Transplant recipients were children who received TCRalphabeta/CD19-depleted allogeneic hematopoietic cell grafts.

Study-level results and caveats: In some patients, the high TCRbeta diversity seen at day 60 was put down to recipient T cells and intrathymic progenitors that had survived conditioning. Apparently early alphabetaT-cell count recovery about two months after transplant reportedly relied on only several hundred rapidly expanded clones derived from non-depleted graft cells. The frequencies of hyperexpanded clones fell over the following months, and after one year, T-cell counts and TCRbeta diversity were mostly attributed to newly produced T cells.

Relative to germline, V is 3 bases shorter and J is 8 bases shorter, with 34 bases between their ends. Reading from cysteine to phenylalanine, the CDR3 counts 21 amino acids. Kept here is only the CDR3 DNA, which spans 63 bases and is read in frame from base 1. The germline V gene specifies LGHNA as CDR1 and YNFKEQ as CDR2. This clonotype appeared a few times. Its antigen specificity is not known. One base away there is no much larger clone; base qualities are not given. The chain couples TRBV4-2 to TRBJ2-2; no D segment can be confidently identified. The receptor's source is a male patient between 5 and 17 years old who had a stem cell transplant for acute lymphoblastic leukemia, so the T cells may come from the graft donor. Sequencing was performed on PBMCs, mostly from graft donor cells, taken 360 days after TCRalphabeta/CD19-depleted stem cell transplant. The base sequence is TGTGCCAGCAGCCAGACCTCAGTGCCGGTCACTCGCCGGTGGTCCCCGGGGGAGCTGTTTTTT. Its coded protein is CASSQTSVPVTRRWSPGELFF.